This T cell receptor beta chain stems from a study of shared clonotypes between healthy human individuals. The CDR3 extends over 16 amino acids. Trimming took 2 bases from V and 5 from J; bases not matched to a gene: 10. The germline V gene encodes CDR1 SGHTA and CDR2 FQGNSA. Terminally differentiated effector memory CD45RA+ cells were excluded by CCR7 positive selection of CD45RO-negative cells. Repertoires were generated with immunoSEQ multiplex PCR, while TCRdb's copy carries only in-frame clones and drops some. The sample yields around 580,000 clones, roughly 98% seen once. This TCR was recovered from a man aged 25-45 years in good health. What was sequenced was naive CD8+ T cells sorted from blood. The chain links TRBV7-2 to TRBJ1-1, with 8 bases matching TRBD1. The CDR3 region is CASSLIQGAFQTEAFF. In nucleotides, the CDR3 is TGTGCCAGCAGCTTAATCCAGGGGGCGTTTCAAACTGAAGCTTTCTTT.